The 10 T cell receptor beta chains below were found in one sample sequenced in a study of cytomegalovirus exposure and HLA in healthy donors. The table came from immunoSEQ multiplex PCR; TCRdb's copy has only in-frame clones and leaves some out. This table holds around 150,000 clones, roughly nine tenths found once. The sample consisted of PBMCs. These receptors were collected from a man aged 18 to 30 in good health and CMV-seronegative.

CDR3 protein: CASAAVTYYGYTF. The DNA of the CDR3 is TGCGCCAGCGCGGCCGTTACATACTATGGCTACACCTTC. The chain links TRBV5-1 to TRBJ1-2; D unclear. The germline V and J ends were trimmed by 7 bases and 3 bases, with 13 bases remaining between them. CDR1 and CDR2 from the germline V gene are SGHRS and YFSETQ. This CDR3 contains 13 residues.

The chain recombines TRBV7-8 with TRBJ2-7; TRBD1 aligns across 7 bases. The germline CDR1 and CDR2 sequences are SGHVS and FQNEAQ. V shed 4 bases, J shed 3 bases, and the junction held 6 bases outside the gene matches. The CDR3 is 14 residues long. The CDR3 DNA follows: TGTGCCAGCAGCTACCGGGACAGCAACTACGAGCAGTACTTC. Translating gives CASSYRDSNYEQYF. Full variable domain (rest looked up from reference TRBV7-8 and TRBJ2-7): GAGVSQSPRYKVAKRGQDVALRCDPISGHVSLFWYQQALGQGPEFLTYFQNEAQLDKSGLPSDRFFAERPEGSVSTLKIQRTQQEDSAVYLCASSYRDSNYEQYFGPGTRLTVT.

In DNA form, the CDR3 reads TGTGCCAGCAGAGAGACAGGATACACTGAAGCTTTCTTT. Translation gives CASRETGYTEAFF. The chain combines TRBV2 with TRBJ1-1, with a weak D call TRBD1 (6 bases). The CDR3 totals 13 residues. Germline lookup yields CDR1 SNHLY and CDR2 FYNNEI. Trimming took 6 bases from V and 3 from J, leaving 11 bases between them.

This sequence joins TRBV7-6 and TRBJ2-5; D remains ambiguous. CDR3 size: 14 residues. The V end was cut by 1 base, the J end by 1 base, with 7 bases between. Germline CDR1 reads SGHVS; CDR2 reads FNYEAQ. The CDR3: CASSLGQSQETQYF. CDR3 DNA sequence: TGTGCCAGCAGCTTAGGGCAGTCCCAAGAGACCCAGTACTTC.

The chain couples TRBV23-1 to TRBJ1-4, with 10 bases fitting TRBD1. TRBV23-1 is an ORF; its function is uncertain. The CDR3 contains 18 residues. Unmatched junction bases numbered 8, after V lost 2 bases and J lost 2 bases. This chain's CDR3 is CASSQRGQGGETNEKLFF. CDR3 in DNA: TGCGCCAGCAGTCAACGCGGACAGGGGGGTGAGACTAATGAAAAACTGTTTTTT.

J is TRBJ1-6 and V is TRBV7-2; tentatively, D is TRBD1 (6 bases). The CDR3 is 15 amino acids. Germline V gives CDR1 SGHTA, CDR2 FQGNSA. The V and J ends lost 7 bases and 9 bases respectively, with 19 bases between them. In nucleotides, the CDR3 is TGTGCCAGCACCCTTGGGAGGGGGGGTAGTTCACCCCTCCACTTT. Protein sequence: CASTLGRGGSSPLHF.

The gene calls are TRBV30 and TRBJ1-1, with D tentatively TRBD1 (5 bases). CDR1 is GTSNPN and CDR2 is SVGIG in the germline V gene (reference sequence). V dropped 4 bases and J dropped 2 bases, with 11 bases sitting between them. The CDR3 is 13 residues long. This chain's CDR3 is CAWTGGGNTEAFF. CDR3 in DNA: TGTGCCTGGACCGGGGGGGGTAACACTGAAGCTTTCTTT.

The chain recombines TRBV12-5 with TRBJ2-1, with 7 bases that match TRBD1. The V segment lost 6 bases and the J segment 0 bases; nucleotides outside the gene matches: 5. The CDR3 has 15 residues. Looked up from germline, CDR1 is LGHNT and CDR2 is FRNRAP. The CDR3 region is CASGSGTASYNEQFF. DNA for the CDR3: TGTGCTAGTGGCTCCGGGACAGCCTCCTACAATGAGCAGTTCTTC.

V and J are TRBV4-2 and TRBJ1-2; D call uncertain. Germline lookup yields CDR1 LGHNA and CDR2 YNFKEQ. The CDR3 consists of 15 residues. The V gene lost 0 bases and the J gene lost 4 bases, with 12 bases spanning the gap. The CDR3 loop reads CASSQDLVGGYGYTF. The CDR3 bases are TGTGCCAGCAGCCAAGATCTCGTAGGAGGCTATGGCTACACCTTC.

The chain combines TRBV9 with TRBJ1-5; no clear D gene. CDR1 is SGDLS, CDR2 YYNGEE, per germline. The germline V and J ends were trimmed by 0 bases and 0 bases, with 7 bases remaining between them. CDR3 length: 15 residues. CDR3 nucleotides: TGTGCCAGCAGCGTAGACGGGTATAGCAATCAGCCCCAGCATTTT. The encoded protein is CASSVDGYSNQPQHF.